This T cell receptor beta chain was captured in a study of T cells in localized non-small cell lung cancer. Study-level results: Adjacent lung exhibited a median of about 56 among the 100 most abundant tumor clones. Heterogeneity stays possible, as sequencing covered only one tumor region. Adjacent uninvolved lung had the highest clonality, suggesting focused antigen responses. A denser population of T cells in blood accompanied longer overall survival.

Clones were sequenced by immunoSEQ multiplex PCR, and TCRdb holds only the in-frame ones, with some missing. The sample records 20,000 to 25,000 clones, about 84% being singletons. With regard to this clone: Its antigen is undetermined.

This receptor was identified in a woman aged 35-70 years with stage II squamous cell lung carcinoma. The specimen comprised PBMCs, sampled before any cancer treatment.

Here the CDR3 DNA reads TGTGCCAGTAGGGCCTCGGTTGGGAGGGCCTACACCGGGGAGCTGTTTTTT. Translated: CASRASVGRAYTGELFF. The chain carries TRBV19 and TRBJ2-2; the match to TRBD2 covers 7 bases. CDR3 length: 17 residues. V lost 6 bases and J lost 3; bases outside the gene matches: 13. Per germline, CDR1 LNHDA and CDR2 SQIVND (reference sequence).